This T cell receptor (beta chain) was sequenced for a study of blood T cell repertoires in COVID-19. Across the whole study: Acute-phase and convalescent COVID-19 samples originated in the United States, Italy and Spain. PBMCs, B-cell-depleted T cells, or T cells provided the cDNA or gDNA that made up the material.

Source study methods: How many nucleated cells were present was estimated from reference gene primer amplification. The method was immunoSEQ multiplex PCR; TCRdb's version includes in-frame clones alone and lacks a portion of them. That table supplies the V and J calls and clone size; D and trimming were determined from the DNA. Counted here are over 150,000 clones, about three quarters occurring once; the ten biggest clones make up roughly 1.7%. The CDR3 is made up of 13 amino acids. V lost 3 bases to trimming and J lost 8 bases; unmatched junction nucleotides: 8. Looked up from germline, CDR1 is SQVTM and CDR2 is ANQGSEA.

Input material: peripheral blood. The receptor's source is a man older than 75 with acute or convalescent COVID-19. The rearrangement links TRBV29-1 to TRBJ1-2; 8 bases line up with TRBD1. The CDR3 is CSVELQGAGGYTF. CDR3 nucleotides: TGCAGCGTTGAGCTCCAGGGGGCGGGCGGCTACACCTTC.